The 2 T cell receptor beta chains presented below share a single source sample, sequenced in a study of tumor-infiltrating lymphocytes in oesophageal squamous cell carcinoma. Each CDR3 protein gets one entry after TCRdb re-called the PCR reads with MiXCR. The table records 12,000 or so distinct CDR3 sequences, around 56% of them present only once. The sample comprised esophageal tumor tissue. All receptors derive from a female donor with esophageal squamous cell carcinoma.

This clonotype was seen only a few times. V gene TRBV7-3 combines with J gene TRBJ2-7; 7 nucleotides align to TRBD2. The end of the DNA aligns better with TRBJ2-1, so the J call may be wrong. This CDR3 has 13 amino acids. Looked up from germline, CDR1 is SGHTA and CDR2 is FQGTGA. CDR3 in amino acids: CASSVSREDEQFF. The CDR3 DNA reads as TGTGCCAGCAGCGTCTCCCGGGAGGATGAGCAGTTCTTC.

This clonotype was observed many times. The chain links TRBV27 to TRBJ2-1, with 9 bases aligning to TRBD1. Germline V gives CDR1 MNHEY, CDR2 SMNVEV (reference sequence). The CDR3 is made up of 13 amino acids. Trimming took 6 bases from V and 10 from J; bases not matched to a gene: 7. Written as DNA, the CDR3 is TGTGCCAGCAGCATCCAAACAGGGGGCGAGCAGTTCTTC. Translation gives CASSIQTGGEQFF.